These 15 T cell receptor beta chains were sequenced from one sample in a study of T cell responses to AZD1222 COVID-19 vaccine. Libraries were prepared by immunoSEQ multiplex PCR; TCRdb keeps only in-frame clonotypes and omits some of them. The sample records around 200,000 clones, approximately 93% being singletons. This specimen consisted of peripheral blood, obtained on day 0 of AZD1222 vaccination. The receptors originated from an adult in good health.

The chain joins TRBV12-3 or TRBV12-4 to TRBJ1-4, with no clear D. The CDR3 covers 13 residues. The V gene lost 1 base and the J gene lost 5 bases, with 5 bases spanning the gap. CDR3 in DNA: TGTGCCAGCAGTTTAGGGGAGAATGAAAAACTGTTTTTT. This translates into CASSLGENEKLFF.

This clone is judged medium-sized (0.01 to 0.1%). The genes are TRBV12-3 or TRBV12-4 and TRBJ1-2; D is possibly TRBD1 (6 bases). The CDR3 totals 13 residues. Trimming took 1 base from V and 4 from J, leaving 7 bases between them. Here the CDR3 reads CASSLVTGYGYTF. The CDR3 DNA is TGTGCCAGCAGTTTAGTGACAGGCTATGGCTACACCTTC.

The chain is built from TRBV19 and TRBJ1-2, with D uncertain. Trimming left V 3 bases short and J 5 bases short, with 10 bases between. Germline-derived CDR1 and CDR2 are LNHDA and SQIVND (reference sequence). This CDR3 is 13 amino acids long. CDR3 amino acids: CASSIIRDYGYTF. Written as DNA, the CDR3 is TGTGCCAGTAGTATTATAAGGGATTATGGCTACACCTTC.

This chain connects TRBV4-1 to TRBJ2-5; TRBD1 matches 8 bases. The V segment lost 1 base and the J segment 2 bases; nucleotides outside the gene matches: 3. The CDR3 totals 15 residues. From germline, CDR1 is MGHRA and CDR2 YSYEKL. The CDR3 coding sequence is TGCGCCAGCAGCCAAGGGACAGGGATACAAGAGACCCAGTACTTC. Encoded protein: CASSQGTGIQETQYF.

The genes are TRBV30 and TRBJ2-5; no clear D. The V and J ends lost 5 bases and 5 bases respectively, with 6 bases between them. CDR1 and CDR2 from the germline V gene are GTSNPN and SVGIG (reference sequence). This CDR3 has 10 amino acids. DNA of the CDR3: TGTGCCTGGGGGTTGGAGACCCAGTACTTC. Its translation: CAWGLETQYF.

The CDR3 bases are TGTGCCACCGACAGAAACATTCAGTACTTC. Protein product: CATDRNIQYF. The genes are TRBV10-3 and TRBJ2-4; perhaps TRBD1 as D (5 bases). Trimming removed 10 bases at V and 6 bases at J, with 7 bases between. Germline V lookup: CDR1 ENHRY, CDR2 SYGVKD. The CDR3 sequence is 10 residues long.

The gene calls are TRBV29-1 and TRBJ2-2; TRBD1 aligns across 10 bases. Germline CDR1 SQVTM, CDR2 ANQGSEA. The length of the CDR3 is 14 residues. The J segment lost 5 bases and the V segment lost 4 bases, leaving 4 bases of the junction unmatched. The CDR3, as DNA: TGCAGCGTTGGGCCGGGACAGGGGACCGGGGAGCTGTTTTTT. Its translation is CSVGPGQGTGELFF.

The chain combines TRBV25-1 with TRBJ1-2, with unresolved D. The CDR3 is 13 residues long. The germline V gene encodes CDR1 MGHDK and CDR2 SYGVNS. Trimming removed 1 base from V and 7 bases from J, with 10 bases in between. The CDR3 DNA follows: TGTGCCAGCAGTGAATTCCCAATAAGTGGCTACACCTTC. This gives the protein CASSEFPISGYTF.

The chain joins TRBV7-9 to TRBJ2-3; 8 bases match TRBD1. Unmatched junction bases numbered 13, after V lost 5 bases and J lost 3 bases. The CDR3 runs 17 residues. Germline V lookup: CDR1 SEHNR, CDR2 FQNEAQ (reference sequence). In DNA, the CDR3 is TGTGCCAGCAGCCAACGCCAGGGGGCTCTTGGGACAGATACGCAGTATTTT. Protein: CASSQRQGALGTDTQYF. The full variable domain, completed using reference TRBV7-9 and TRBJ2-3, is DTGVSQNPRHKITKRGQNVTFRCDPISEHNRLYWYRQTLGQGPEFLTYFQNEAQLEKSRLLSDRFSAERPKGSFSTLEIQRTEQGDSAMYLCASSQRQGALGTDTQYFGPGTRLTVL.

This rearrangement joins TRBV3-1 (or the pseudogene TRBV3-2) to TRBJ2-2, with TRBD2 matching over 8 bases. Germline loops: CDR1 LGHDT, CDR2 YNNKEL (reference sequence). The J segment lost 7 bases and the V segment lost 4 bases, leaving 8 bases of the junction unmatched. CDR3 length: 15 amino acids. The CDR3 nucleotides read TGTGCCAGCAGCCGCGGGGGGACCGGCAACGGGGAGCTGTTTTTT. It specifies CASSRGGTGNGELFF.

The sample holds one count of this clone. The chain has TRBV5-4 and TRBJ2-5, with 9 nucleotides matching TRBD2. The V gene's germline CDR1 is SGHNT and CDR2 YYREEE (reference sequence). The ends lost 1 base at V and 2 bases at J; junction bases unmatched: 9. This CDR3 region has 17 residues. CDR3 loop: CASSLIAGARRQETQYF. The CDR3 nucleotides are TGTGCCAGCAGCTTGATAGCGGGGGCCCGGCGGCAAGAGACCCAGTACTTC.

The CDR3 loop is CASSPSTSRTGELFF. The CDR3 DNA follows: TGTGCCAGCTCACCATCCACTAGCCGGACCGGGGAGCTGTTTTTT. The genes are TRBV18 and TRBJ2-2, with D perhaps matching TRBD2 (6 bases). There are 15 residues in the CDR3. Germline V gene data show CDR1 as KGHSH and CDR2 as LQKENI. The V end was cut by 2 bases, the J end by 5 bases, with 12 bases between.

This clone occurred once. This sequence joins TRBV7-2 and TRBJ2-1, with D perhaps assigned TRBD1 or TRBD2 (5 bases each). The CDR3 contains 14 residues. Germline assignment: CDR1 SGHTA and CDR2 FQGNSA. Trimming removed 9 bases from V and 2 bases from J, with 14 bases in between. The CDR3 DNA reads TGTGCCAGTCGATCCAGGGACCCCTACAATGAGCAGTTCTTC. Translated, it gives CASRSRDPYNEQFF.

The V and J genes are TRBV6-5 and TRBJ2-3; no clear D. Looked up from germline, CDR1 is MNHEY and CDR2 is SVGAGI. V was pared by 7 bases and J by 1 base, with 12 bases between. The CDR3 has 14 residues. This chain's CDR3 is CASTPDWGTDTQYF. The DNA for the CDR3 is TGTGCCAGCACGCCGGATTGGGGCACAGATACGCAGTATTTT.

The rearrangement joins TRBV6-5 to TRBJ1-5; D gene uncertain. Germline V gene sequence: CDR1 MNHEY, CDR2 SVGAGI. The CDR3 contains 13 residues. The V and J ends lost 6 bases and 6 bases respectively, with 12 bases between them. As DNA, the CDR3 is TGTGCCAGCAGCCTGGTTAGGAGTCAGCCCCAGCATTTT. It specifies CASSLVRSQPQHF.